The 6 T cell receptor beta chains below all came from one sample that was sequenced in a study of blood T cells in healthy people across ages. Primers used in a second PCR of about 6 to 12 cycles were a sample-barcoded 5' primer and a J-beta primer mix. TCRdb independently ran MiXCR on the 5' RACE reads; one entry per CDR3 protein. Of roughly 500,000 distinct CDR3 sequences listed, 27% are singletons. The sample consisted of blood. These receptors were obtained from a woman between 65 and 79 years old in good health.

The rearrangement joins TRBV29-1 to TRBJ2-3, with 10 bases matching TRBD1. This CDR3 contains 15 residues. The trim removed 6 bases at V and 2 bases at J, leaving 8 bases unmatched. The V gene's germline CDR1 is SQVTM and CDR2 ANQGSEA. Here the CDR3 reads CSVDRTGGFTDTQYF. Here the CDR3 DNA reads TGCAGCGTAGACAGGACAGGGGGTTTCACAGATACGCAGTATTTT.

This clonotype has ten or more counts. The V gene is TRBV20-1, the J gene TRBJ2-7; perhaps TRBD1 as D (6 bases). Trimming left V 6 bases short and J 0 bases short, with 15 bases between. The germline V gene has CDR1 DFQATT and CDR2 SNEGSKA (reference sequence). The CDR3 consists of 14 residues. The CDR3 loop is CSAETGQPSYEQYF. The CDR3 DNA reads TGCAGTGCAGAGACAGGTCAACCCTCCTACGAGCAGTACTTC.

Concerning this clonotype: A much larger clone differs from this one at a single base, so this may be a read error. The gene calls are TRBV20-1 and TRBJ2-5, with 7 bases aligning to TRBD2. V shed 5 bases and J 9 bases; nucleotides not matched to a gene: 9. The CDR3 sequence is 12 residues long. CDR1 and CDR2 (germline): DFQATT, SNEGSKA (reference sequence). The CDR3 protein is CSAPHPGGAQYF. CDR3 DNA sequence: TGCAGTGCTCCTCACCCGGGGGGAGCCCAGTACTTC.

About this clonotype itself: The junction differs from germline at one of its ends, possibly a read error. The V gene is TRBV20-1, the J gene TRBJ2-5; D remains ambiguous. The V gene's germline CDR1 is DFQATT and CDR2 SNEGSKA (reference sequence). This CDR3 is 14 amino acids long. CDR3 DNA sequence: TGCAGTGCTAGAGATAGGCGTATCCCAGAGACCCAGCACTTC. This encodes CSARDRRIPETQHF.

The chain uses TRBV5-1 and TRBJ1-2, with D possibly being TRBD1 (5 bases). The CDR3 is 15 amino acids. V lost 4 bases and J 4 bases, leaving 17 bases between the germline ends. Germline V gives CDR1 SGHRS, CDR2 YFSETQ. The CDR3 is CASSPEFGGAYGYTF. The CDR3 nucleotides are TGCGCCAGCAGCCCGGAATTTGGGGGAGCCTATGGCTACACCTTC.

The CDR3 bases are TGTGCCAGCAGTTACGATTTCGGGGGGTTCTCCTACAATGAGCAGTTCTTC. This gives the protein CASSYDFGGFSYNEQFF. The genes are TRBV6-2 or TRBV6-3 and TRBJ2-1; 7 nucleotides match TRBD2. This CDR3 has 17 residues. CDR1 is MNHEY and CDR2 is SVGEGT in the germline V gene. V shed 2 bases and J 0 bases; nucleotides not matched to a gene: 7.